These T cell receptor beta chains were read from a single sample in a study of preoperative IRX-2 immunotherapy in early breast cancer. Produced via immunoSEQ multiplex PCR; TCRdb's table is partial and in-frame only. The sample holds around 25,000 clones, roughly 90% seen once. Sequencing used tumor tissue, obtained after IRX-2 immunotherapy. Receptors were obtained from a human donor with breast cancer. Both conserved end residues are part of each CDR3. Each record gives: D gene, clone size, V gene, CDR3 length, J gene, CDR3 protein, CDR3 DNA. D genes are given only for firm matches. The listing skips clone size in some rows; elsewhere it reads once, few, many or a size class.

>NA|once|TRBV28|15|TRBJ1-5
CASSSPGTRDQPQHF
TGTGCCAGCAGTTCCCCCGGGACACGGGATCAGCCCCAGCATTTT
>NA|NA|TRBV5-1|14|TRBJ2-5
CASSRDSRSETQYF
TGCGCCAGCAGCCGGGACTCCCGGTCGGAGACCCAGTACTTC
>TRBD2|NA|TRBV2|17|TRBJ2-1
CASRWTSGASSYNEQFF
TGTGCCAGCAGATGGACTAGCGGGGCGAGCTCCTACAATGAGCAGTTCTTC
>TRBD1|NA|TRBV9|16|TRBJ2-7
CASSASSGTGNYEQYF
TGTGCCAGCAGCGCCTCCTCCGGGACAGGTAACTACGAGCAGTACTTC
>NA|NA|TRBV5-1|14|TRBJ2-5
CASSQQGPGETQYF
TGCGCCAGCAGCCAGCAGGGCCCCGGGGAGACCCAGTACTTC
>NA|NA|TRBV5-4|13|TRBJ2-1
CASSPDTDNEQFF
TGTGCCAGCAGCCCGGACACCGACAATGAGCAGTTCTTC
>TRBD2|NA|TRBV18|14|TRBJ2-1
CASSQLAGGYEQFF
TGTGCCAGCTCACAGCTAGCGGGGGGCTATGAGCAGTTCTTC
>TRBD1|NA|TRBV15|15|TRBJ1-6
CATSSRQGDNSPLHF
TGTGCCACCAGCAGTAGACAGGGAGATAATTCACCCCTCCACTTT
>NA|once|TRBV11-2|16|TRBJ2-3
CASSHTWGTRTDTQYF
TGTGCCAGCAGCCACACGTGGGGGACTCGCACAGATACGCAGTATTTT
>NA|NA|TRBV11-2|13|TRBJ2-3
CASTPGSTDTQYF
TGTGCCAGCACCCCAGGAAGCACAGATACGCAGTATTTT